This TCR beta chain was sequenced during a study of metastatic and nonmetastatic thyroid tumors. Study-level background: Across blood and tumor or nodule tissue, repertoires from malignant and benign thyroid patients were compared with one another.

No treatment of any kind had been given to any patient before thyroid surgery. General observations from the study: In blood and tumor, TCR beta diversity was reportedly significantly higher in malignant thyroid tumors than in benign nodules.

The CDR3 is 16 amino acids. Germline assignment: CDR1 ENHRY and CDR2 SYGVKD. Deletions cut 0 bases from V and 5 bases from J, with 14 bases between. The sample holds many counts of this clone. Its specificity is not known. As handled by the study authors: To classify distant metastasis in papillary thyroid cancer, a model was built from CDR3 differences across clinicopathological groups. With MiXCR, TCRdb reprocessed the PCR reads. TCRdb's processing, not the authors' own work, is the source of the V and J calls. Among roughly 33,000 clones listed, roughly a sixth were seen once. Specimen: blood. The chain carries TRBV10-3 and TRBJ1-5; perhaps TRBD1 as D (5 bases). This receptor was taken from a male donor with papillary thyroid cancer or a benign thyroid nodule (not recorded which). Some clones in this sample may be carry-over from other donors' samples. CDR3 region: CAISESTDSTDQPQHF. Written as DNA, the CDR3 is TGTGCCATCAGTGAGTCGACAGATTCCACGGATCAGCCCCAGCATTTT.